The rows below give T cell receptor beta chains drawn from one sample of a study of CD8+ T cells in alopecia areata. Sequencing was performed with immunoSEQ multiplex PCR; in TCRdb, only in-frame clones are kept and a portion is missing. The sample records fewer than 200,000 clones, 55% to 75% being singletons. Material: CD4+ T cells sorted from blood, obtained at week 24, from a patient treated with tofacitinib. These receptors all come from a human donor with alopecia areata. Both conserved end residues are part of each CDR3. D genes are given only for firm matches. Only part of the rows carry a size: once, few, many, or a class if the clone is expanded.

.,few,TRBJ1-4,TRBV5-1,CASSLEGSPNEKLFF,TGCGCCAGCAGCTTGGAGGGCAGCCCTAATGAAAAACTGTTTTTT
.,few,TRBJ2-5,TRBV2,CASSRDSSTQETQYF,TGTGCCAGCAGTCGGGACTCCTCCACCCAAGAGACCCAGTACTTC
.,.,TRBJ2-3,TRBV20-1,CSAQLRDTQYF,TGCAGTGCTCAACTACGGGATACGCAGTATTTT
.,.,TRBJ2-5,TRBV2,CASSLAGQSQETQYF,TGTGCCAGCAGCCTCGCGGGACAAAGCCAAGAGACCCAGTACTTC
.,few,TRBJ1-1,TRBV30,CAWTPRGVRTEAFF,TGTGCCTGGACCCCTCGAGGGGTCCGCACTGAAGCTTTCTTT
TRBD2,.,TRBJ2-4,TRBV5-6,CASSLPGLAGNIQYF,TGTGCCAGCAGCTTGCCGGGACTAGCGGGAAACATTCAGTACTTC
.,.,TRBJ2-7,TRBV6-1,CASRTRSGTYEQYF,TGTGCCAGCAGGACCAGGAGCGGAACCTACGAGCAGTACTTC
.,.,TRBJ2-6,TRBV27,CASSPASSGANVLTF,TGTGCCAGCAGTCCTGCTTCCTCTGGGGCCAACGTCCTGACTTTC
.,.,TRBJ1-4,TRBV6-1,CASSEIWGGGKLFF,TGTGCCAGCAGTGAAATATGGGGGGGCGGAAAACTGTTTTTT
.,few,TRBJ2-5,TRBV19,CASSTQGETQYF,TGTGCCAGTAGTACCCAAGGAGAGACCCAGTACTTC
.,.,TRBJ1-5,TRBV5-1,CASSLDTGKGQPQHF,TGCGCCAGCAGCTTGGATACGGGGAAGGGTCAGCCCCAGCATTTT
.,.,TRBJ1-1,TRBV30,CAWSKRGLTEAFF,TGTGCCTGGAGTAAGCGGGGCCTCACTGAAGCTTTCTTT
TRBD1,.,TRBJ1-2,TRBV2,CASSLGQGNYGYTF,TGTGCCAGCAGCCTAGGACAGGGTAACTATGGCTACACCTTC
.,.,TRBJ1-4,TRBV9,CASSVEAGRHEKLFF,TGTGCCAGCAGCGTAGAGGCTGGTCGACACGAAAAACTGTTTTTT
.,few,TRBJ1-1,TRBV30,CASTDRYAEAFF,TGTGCCTCAACGGACAGATACGCTGAAGCTTTCTTT
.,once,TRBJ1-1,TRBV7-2,CASSPGTNTEAFF,TGTGCCAGCAGCCCCGGGACGAACACTGAAGCTTTCTTT
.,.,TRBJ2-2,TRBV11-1,CASSLGRALTGELFF,TGTGCCAGCAGCTTAGGTCGGGCACTCACCGGGGAGCTGTTTTTT
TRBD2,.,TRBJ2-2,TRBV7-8,CASSSSGGYTGELFF,TGTGCCAGCAGCTCAAGCGGGGGCTACACCGGGGAGCTGTTTTTT
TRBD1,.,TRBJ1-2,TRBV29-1,CSVGQGDGYTF,TGCAGCGTCGGACAGGGGGATGGCTACACCTTC
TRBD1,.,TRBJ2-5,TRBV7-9,CASSLGQGQQTQYF,TGTGCCAGCAGCTTAGGACAGGGGCAACAGACCCAGTACTTC
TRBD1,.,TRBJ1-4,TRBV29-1,CSVERDRGEKLFF,TGCAGCGTTGAAAGGGACAGGGGTGAAAAACTGTTTTTT
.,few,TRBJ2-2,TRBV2,CASRMGRNTGELFF,TGTGCCAGCAGAATGGGGCGAAACACCGGGGAGCTGTTTTTT
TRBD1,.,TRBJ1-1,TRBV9,CASSSPGQGAGNTEAFF,TGTGCCAGCAGCTCACCGGGACAGGGGGCGGGGAACACTGAAGCTTTCTTT
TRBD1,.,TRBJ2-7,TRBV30,CAWSVLRTGLNYEQYF,TGTGCCTGGAGTGTACTACGGACAGGCCTAAATTACGAGCAGTACTTC
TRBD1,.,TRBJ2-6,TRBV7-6,CASSLTSGQGSSGANVLTF,TGTGCCAGCAGCCTTACCTCGGGACAGGGGAGCTCTGGGGCCAACGTCCTGACTTTC
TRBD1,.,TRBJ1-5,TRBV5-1,CASSHGQGGQPQHF,TGCGCCAGCAGCCACGGACAGGGAGGGCAGCCCCAGCATTTT
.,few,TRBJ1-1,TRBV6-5,CASSYSSLGTEAFF,TGTGCCAGCAGTTACTCAAGTCTGGGCACTGAAGCTTTCTTT
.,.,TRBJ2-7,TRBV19,CASSQGGGYEQYF,TGTGCCAGTTCACAGGGTGGGGGCTACGAGCAGTACTTC
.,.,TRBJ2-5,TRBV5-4,CASSRGDQVETQYF,TGTGCCAGCAGCAGGGGGGACCAGGTCGAGACCCAGTACTTC
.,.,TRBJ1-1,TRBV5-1,CASSLERVGNTEAFF,TGCGCCAGCAGCTTGGAGAGGGTCGGGAACACTGAAGCTTTCTTT
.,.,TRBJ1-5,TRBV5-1,CASSLEANQPQHF,TGCGCCAGCAGCTTGGAGGCCAATCAGCCCCAGCATTTT
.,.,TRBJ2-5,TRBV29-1,CSVGPGGTQYF,TGCAGCGTTGGGCCCGGTGGGACCCAGTACTTC
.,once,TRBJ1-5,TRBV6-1,CASREYGGQPQHF,TGTGCCAGCAGGGAATATGGTGGTCAGCCCCAGCATTTT
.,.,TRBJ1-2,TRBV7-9,CASLKSGGYGYTF,TGTGCCAGCCTTAAAAGCGGAGGGTATGGCTACACCTTC
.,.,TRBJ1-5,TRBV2,CASSDGGVQPQHF,TGTGCCAGCAGTGATGGGGGGGTTCAGCCCCAGCATTTT